This section outlines one TCR beta chain sequence together with its context. J gave up 5 bases and V 4 bases, and 9 bases lay outside the gene matches. CDR1 and CDR2 from the germline V gene are SGHVS and FQNEAQ. The CDR3 contains 17 residues. The sample originates from a study of blood T cells in healthy people across ages. Through a sample-barcoded 5' primer and a J-beta primer mix, a second PCR was run for about 7 to 12 cycles. In TCRdb, the 5' RACE reads were re-called with MiXCR into one record per CDR3 protein. The repertoire consists of around 1.1 million distinct CDR3 sequences, with 35% to 45% occurring once and the leading ten covering 13%.

The chain employs TRBV7-8 and TRBJ1-6; 9 bases agree with TRBD1. This receptor was taken from a man younger than 35 in good health. Source material: blood. CDR3 in amino acids: CASSSKTGGQNNSPLHF. Written as DNA, the CDR3 is TGTGCCAGCAGCTCTAAAACAGGGGGCCAAAATAATTCACCCCTCCACTTT.